The 7 T cell receptor beta chains presented below share a single source sample, sequenced in a study of blood T cell repertoires in COVID-19. Data came from immunoSEQ multiplex PCR; TCRdb stores just in-frame clones and leaves some out. Of 200,000 to 300,000 clones in the sample, 85% to 90% were seen once. The source material was peripheral blood. The receptors come from a woman in her thirties or forties who had recovered from COVID-19.

This CDR3 reads CASSPGQGPNTGELFF. The CDR3 DNA reads as TGTGCCAGCAGCCCTGGACAGGGCCCGAACACCGGGGAGCTGTTTTTT. This chain uses TRBV9 with TRBJ2-2; 8 nucleotides line up with TRBD1. The CDR3 sequence is 16 residues long. Germline loops: CDR1 SGDLS, CDR2 YYNGEE. With 4 bases clipped from V and 0 bases from J, the junction kept 5 bases outside the gene matches.

The gene calls are TRBV10-1 and TRBJ1-5; D not certain. From germline, CDR1 is WNHNN and CDR2 SYGVQD (reference sequence). The CDR3 totals 13 residues. The germline V and J ends were trimmed by 6 bases and 2 bases, with 8 bases remaining between them. The CDR3 sequence: CASSPAGNQPQHF. CDR3 DNA sequence: TGCGCCAGCAGCCCTGCGGGCAATCAGCCCCAGCATTTT.

This clone is labeled as medium-sized. The chain employs TRBV30 and TRBJ1-3, with 9 bases aligning to TRBD1. CDR1 and CDR2 (germline): GTSNPN, SVGIG (reference sequence). The J segment lost 0 bases and the V segment lost 1 base, leaving 1 base of the junction unmatched. The length of the CDR3 is 15 residues. The CDR3 reads CAWSGDRASGNTIYF. CDR3 DNA sequence: TGTGCCTGGAGTGGGGACAGGGCCTCTGGAAACACCATATATTTT.

This chain connects TRBV19 to TRBJ1-2; 10 bases align to TRBD1. Germline CDR1 is LNHDA and CDR2 is SQIVND (reference sequence). The CDR3 loop spans 16 amino acids. The trim removed 6 bases at V and 4 bases at J, leaving 11 bases unmatched. The DNA of the CDR3 is TGTGCCAGTAGATCCCCGAGGGACAGGGGCGGCTATGGCTACACCTTC. Amino acid sequence: CASRSPRDRGGYGYTF.

The chain joins TRBV7-9 to TRBJ2-1; TRBD2 agrees at 10 bases. Germline CDR1 SEHNR, CDR2 FQNEAQ (reference sequence). The CDR3 covers 15 residues. V dropped 5 bases and J dropped 6; count of bases not matched to a gene: 7. The CDR3 is CASSPRSGRANEQFF. The CDR3 DNA is TGTGCCAGCAGCCCCCGGAGCGGGAGGGCCAATGAGCAGTTCTTC.

The chain carries TRBV7-8 and TRBJ2-7, with TRBD1 as a possible D gene (6 bases). Between the trimmed V and J ends, which lost 5 bases and 5 bases, there was a span of 19 bases. The CDR3 length is 15 residues. CDR1 is SGHVS and CDR2 is FQNEAQ in the germline V gene. The CDR3 sequence is CASSPTGRGSHEQYV. The CDR3 DNA follows: TGTGCCAGCAGCCCCACGGGCAGGGGTTCCCACGAGCAGTACGTC.

This chain joins TRBV9 and TRBJ2-1; 7 nucleotides match TRBD2. The CDR3 sequence is 14 residues long. V shed 3 bases, J shed 4 bases, and the junction held 4 bases outside the gene matches. Germline values: CDR1 SGDLS, CDR2 YYNGEE. The CDR3 reads CASSGAGSYNEQFF. In DNA, the CDR3 is TGTGCCAGCAGCGGAGCGGGATCTTACAATGAGCAGTTCTTC. Variable domain in full (rest from reference TRBV9 and TRBJ2-1): DSGVTQTPKHLITATGQRVTLRCSPRSGDLSVYWYQQSLDQGLQFLIQYYNGEERAKGNILERFSAQQFPDLHSELNLSSLELGDSALYFCASSGAGSYNEQFFGPGTRLTVL.